Presented here are 18 T cell receptor beta chains from one specimen sequenced in a study of blood T cell repertoires in COVID-19. Sequencing used immunoSEQ multiplex PCR; TCRdb keeps in-frame clones, though not all of them. This table has 250,000 to 300,000 clones, 89% appearing once. The specimen sequenced was PBMCs or T cells enriched from blood (not recorded which). Receptor source: a woman in her fifties or sixties who had been exposed to COVID-19.

The gene calls are TRBV28 and TRBJ2-2, with no clear D. Trimming took off 1 base at V and 1 base at J, with 10 bases between the two ends. CDR3 length: 16 amino acids. The germline gives CDR1 MDHEN, CDR2 SYDVKM. In DNA form, the CDR3 reads TGTGCCAGCAGTTTATCATTAGACTGGAACACCGGGGAGCTGTTTTTT. The encoded protein is CASSLSLDWNTGELFF. Supplemented by reference TRBV28 and TRBJ2-2, the full variable domain reads DVKVTQSSRYLVKRTGEKVFLECVQDMDHENMFWYRQDPGLGLRLIYFSYDVKMKEKGDIPEGYSVSREKKERFSLILESASTNQTSMYLCASSLSLDWNTGELFFGEGSRLTVL.

The chain employs TRBV27 and TRBJ2-3, with D maybe TRBD2 (5 bases). This CDR3 comprises 17 residues. The V end was cut by 1 base, the J end by 2 bases, with 16 bases between. CDR1 is MNHEY, CDR2 SMNVEV, per germline (reference sequence). The CDR3 DNA reads as TGTGCCAGCAGTTTATATGGGCCCAGAGGGCCCACAGATACGCAGTATTTT. As protein: CASSLYGPRGPTDTQYF.

This chain links TRBV5-4 with TRBJ1-5; weak D call: TRBD1 (6 bases). V was clipped by 2 bases and J by 3 bases, with 12 bases between them. The CDR3 contains 15 residues. CDR1 and CDR2 (germline): SGHNT, YYREEE (reference sequence). The CDR3 DNA reads TGTGCCAGCAGCTTCGGGGGGCGCGTCAATCAGCCCCAGCATTTT. Translation gives CASSFGGRVNQPQHF.

The chain joins TRBV6-1 to TRBJ2-1; 11 bases align to TRBD2. The V gene's germline CDR1 is MNHNS and CDR2 SASEGT. After removal of 4 bases from V and 0 bases from J, the junction contained 2 bases not matched to a gene. CDR3 length equals 16 residues. CDR3 coding DNA: TGTGCCAGCAGTGGACTAGCGGGGACCTCCTACAATGAGCAGTTCTTC. Amino acids: CASSGLAGTSYNEQFF.

This chain joins TRBV30 and TRBJ1-2; possible D gene TRBD1, 5 bases. The CDR3 has 13 amino acids. V lost 2 bases, J lost 4 bases, and 11 bases lay in between. CDR1 and CDR2 from the germline V gene are GTSNPN and SVGIG (reference sequence). The CDR3 region has the DNA TGTGCCTGGAGTCCTGACAGTAGCTATGGCTACACCTTC. It yields the protein CAWSPDSSYGYTF.

The chain has TRBV9 and TRBJ2-3; 8 nucleotides line up with TRBD2. With 10 bases clipped from V and 1 base from J, the junction kept 11 bases outside the gene matches. This CDR3 has 15 residues. Germline CDR1 and CDR2: SGDLS and YYNGEE. CDR3 sequence reads: CARRGGVDGTDTQYF. In nucleotides, the CDR3 is TGTGCCCGCCGGGGGGGGGTTGATGGCACAGATACGCAGTATTTT.

The chain recombines TRBV19 with TRBJ2-1; 9 positions match TRBD1. The CDR3 is 15 residues long. Germline trimming cut 4 bases from V and 9 bases from J; bases unmatched to any gene: 10. Germline loops: CDR1 LNHDA, CDR2 SQIVND (reference sequence). CDR3 sequence (DNA): TGTGCCAGTAGTACACCGGGACAGGGATATGGTGAGCAGTTCTTC. Translation gives CASSTPGQGYGEQFF.

This chain uses TRBV5-1 with TRBJ1-4, with D perhaps matching TRBD1 (5 bases). V shed 0 bases and J shed 0 bases, with 9 bases lying between them. CDR3 length equals 16 residues. Looked up from germline, CDR1 is SGHRS and CDR2 is YFSETQ. The CDR3 DNA sequence: TGCGCCAGCAGCTTGGGACAGATAGCAACTAATGAAAAACTGTTTTTT. Translated, it gives CASSLGQIATNEKLFF. Filled out from reference TRBV5-1 and TRBJ1-4, the complete variable domain reads KAGVTQTPRYLIKTRGQQVTLSCSPISGHRSVSWYQQTPGQGLQFLFEYFSETQRNKGNFPGRFSGRQFSNSRSEMNVSTLELGDSALYLCASSLGQIATNEKLFFGSGTQLSVL.

The rearrangement joins TRBV11-1 to TRBJ2-3; 7 nucleotides agree with TRBD2. The length of the CDR3 is 14 residues. V dropped 5 bases and J dropped 2; count of bases not matched to a gene: 4. The germline gives CDR1 SGHAT, CDR2 FQDESV (reference sequence). The CDR3 loop reads CASSKRGLTDTQYF. The CDR3 bases are TGTGCCAGCAGCAAGCGGGGCCTCACAGATACGCAGTATTTT. The full variable domain, its missing parts supplied by reference TRBV11-1 and TRBJ2-3, is EAEVAQSPRYKITEKSQAVAFWCDPISGHATLYWYRQILGQGPELLVQFQDESVVDDSQLPKDRFSAERLKGVDSTLKIQPAELGDSAMYLCASSKRGLTDTQYFGPGTRLTVL.

V gene TRBV4-2 combines with J gene TRBJ2-5; 7 bases match TRBD2. The CDR3 loop spans 15 amino acids. The germline V gene encodes CDR1 LGHNA and CDR2 YNFKEQ. V lost 4 bases, J lost 2 bases, and 7 bases stayed unmatched. CDR3 sequence: CASSPAASGQETQYF. CDR3 DNA: TGTGCCAGCAGCCCGGCGGCTAGCGGACAAGAGACCCAGTACTTC.

This clone has a single count. Relative to the germline gene, one junction end is altered; a read error may explain this. This chain joins TRBV27 and TRBJ2-7, with TRBD1 matching over 8 bases. Looked up from germline, CDR1 is MNHEY and CDR2 is SMNVEV (reference sequence). This CDR3 is built from 11 residues. The CDR3 spells CASTDRGPLLF. The CDR3 DNA is TGTGCCAGCACAGACAGGGGCCCTCTTCTCTTC.

The V gene is TRBV9, the J gene TRBJ2-2; 7 nucleotides line up with TRBD1. The CDR3 runs to 17 residues. Trimming cost V 0 bases and J 4 bases; bases outside gene matches: 9. The germline CDR1 and CDR2 sequences are SGDLS and YYNGEE. The CDR3: CASSVDMTGIGTGELFF. The CDR3 DNA sequence: TGTGCCAGCAGCGTAGACATGACAGGGATCGGCACCGGGGAGCTGTTTTTT.

This sequence joins TRBV28 and TRBJ1-5; unclear D gene. Deletions cut 4 bases from V and 5 bases from J, with 15 bases between. The CDR3 contains 15 residues. CDR1 and CDR2 (germline): MDHEN, SYDVKM. DNA for the CDR3: TGTGCCAGCAGTTCTCGGGCGGGCCCCGATCAGCCCCAGCATTTT. It encodes CASSSRAGPDQPQHF.

The V call is TRBV5-8, the J call TRBJ1-2; 9 bases agree with TRBD1. Looked up from germline, CDR1 is SGHTS and CDR2 is YDEGEE. V was clipped by 4 bases and J by 7 bases; unmatched bases: 8. This CDR3 comprises 14 residues. CDR3 residues: CASSVGQGLGGYTF. The CDR3 DNA is TGTGCCAGCAGCGTGGGACAGGGTCTCGGTGGCTACACCTTC. The full variable domain, rest sourced from reference TRBV5-8 and TRBJ1-2, is EAGVTQSPTHLIKTRGQQATLRCSPISGHTSVYWYQQALGLGLQFLLWYDEGEERNRGNFPPRFSGRQFPNYSSELNVNALELEDSALYLCASSVGQGLGGYTFGSGTRLTVV.

The rearrangement links TRBV7-9 to TRBJ2-1; 9 bases agree with TRBD2. The J segment lost 0 bases and the V segment lost 8 bases, leaving 8 bases of the junction unmatched. Germline loops: CDR1 SEHNR, CDR2 FQNEAQ (reference sequence). The CDR3 has 16 residues. The CDR3 reads CASAPGGGASYNEQFF. Here the CDR3 DNA reads TGTGCCAGCGCACCGGGCGGGGGGGCCTCCTACAATGAGCAGTTCTTC.

The chain links TRBV5-1 to TRBJ2-3; 8 nucleotides line up with TRBD2. The CDR3 is made up of 16 amino acids. CDR1 and CDR2 from the germline V gene are SGHRS and YFSETQ. The trim removed 4 bases at V and 5 bases at J, leaving 12 bases unmatched. The CDR3 region is CASSHGPGGLLDTQYF. The CDR3 DNA is TGCGCCAGCAGCCACGGGCCGGGGGGGCTTTTAGATACGCAGTATTTT.

V and J are TRBV11-2 and TRBJ1-2; 9 nucleotides agree with TRBD1. Germline V gene lookup returns CDR1 SGHAT and CDR2 FQNNGV. The CDR3 has 15 residues. The J segment lost 8 bases and the V segment lost 5 bases, leaving 12 bases of the junction unmatched. CDR3 bases: TGTGCCAGCAGCGTGGGACAGGGTCGTTTGCCCGGCTACACCTTC. Protein: CASSVGQGRLPGYTF.

This chain uses TRBV5-8 with TRBJ2-5, with 8 positions matching TRBD1. The CDR3 is 13 amino acids. The ends lost 5 bases at V and 3 bases at J; junction bases unmatched: 3. Germline CDR1 is SGHTS and CDR2 is YDEGEE. CDR3 amino acids: CASSAQGEETQYF. In DNA, the CDR3 is TGTGCCAGCAGTGCACAGGGGGAAGAGACCCAGTACTTC.